This TCR beta chain comes out of a study of monozygotic twins with inflammatory bowel disease. The CDR3 length is 15 residues. The germline gives CDR1 DFQATT, CDR2 SNEGSKA (reference sequence). For every sample, eight separate reactions were used to make cDNA. Template switching introduced UMIs that contain a 6-nucleotide sample barcode. The authors ran two nested PCRs of approximately 16 and 10 cycles on TCRalpha and TCRbeta cDNA. No DNA is given; TCRdb re-called the 5' RACE reads and lists each CDR3 protein once. The sample has approximately 150,000 distinct CDR3 sequences. General study findings and limits: Compared with healthy co-twins, IBD patients showed reduced TCRbeta repertoire diversity by inverse Simpson.

As to this clonotype: The target antigen is unknown.

The sequence came from a human donor with ulcerative colitis or Crohn's disease, or a healthy co-twin of an affected twin (not recorded which). Material for sequencing was blood. This chain links TRBV20-1 with TRBJ2-2; TCRdb's assignment of TRBD2 cannot be checked, as there is no DNA. The CDR3 sequence is CSARVSGRRTGELFF.